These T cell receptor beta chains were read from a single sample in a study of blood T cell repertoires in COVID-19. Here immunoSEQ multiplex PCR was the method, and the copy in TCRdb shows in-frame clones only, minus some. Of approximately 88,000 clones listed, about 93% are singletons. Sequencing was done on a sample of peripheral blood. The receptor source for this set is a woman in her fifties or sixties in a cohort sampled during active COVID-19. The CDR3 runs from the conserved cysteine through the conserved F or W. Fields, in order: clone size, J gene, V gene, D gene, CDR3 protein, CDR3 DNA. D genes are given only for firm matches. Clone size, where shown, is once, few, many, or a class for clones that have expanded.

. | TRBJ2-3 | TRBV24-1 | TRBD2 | CATSGGLVLDTQYF | TGTGCCACCAGTGGGGGACTAGTTCTGGATACGCAGTATTTT
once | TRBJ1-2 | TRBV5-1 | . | CASRPPEEGPGYTF | TGCGCCAGCAGACCCCCCGAGGAGGGGCCCGGCTACACCTTC
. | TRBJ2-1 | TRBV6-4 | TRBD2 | CASSLETSAYNEQFF | TGTGCCAGCAGCCTTGAGACTAGCGCCTACAATGAGCAGTTCTTC
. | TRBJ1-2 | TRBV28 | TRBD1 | CASSPTDRAGNYGYTF | TGTGCCAGCAGCCCCACGGACAGGGCGGGTAACTATGGCTACACCTTC
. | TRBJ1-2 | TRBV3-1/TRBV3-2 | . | CASSVDRRGGYTF | TGTGCCAGCAGCGTCGACAGGCGTGGTGGCTACACCTTC
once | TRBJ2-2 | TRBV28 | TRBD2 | CASIWTSRGGELFF | TGTGCCAGCATTTGGACTAGCCGGGGCGGGGAGCTGTTTTTT
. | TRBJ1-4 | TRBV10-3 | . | CAIAGATNEKLFF | TGTGCCATCGCCGGGGCAACTAATGAAAAACTGTTTTTT
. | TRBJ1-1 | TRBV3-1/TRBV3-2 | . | CASSHRQRNTEAFF | TGTGCCAGCAGCCACAGACAGCGCAACACTGAAGCTTTCTTT
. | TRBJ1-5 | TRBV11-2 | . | CASSSQDQPQHF | TGTGCCAGCAGTTCACAGGATCAGCCCCAGCATTTT
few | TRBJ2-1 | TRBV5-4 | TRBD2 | CATRLASYNEQFF | TGTGCCACCCGACTAGCGTCCTACAATGAGCAGTTCTTC
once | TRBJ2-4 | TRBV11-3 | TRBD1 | CARRYRGRGVVKNIQYF | TGTGCCAGAAGGTACAGGGGGCGCGGGGTAGTCAAAAACATTCAGTACTTC
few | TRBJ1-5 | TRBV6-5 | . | CASKSPQGSNQPQHF | TGTGCCAGCAAGTCCCCTCAGGGGAGCAATCAGCCCCAGCATTTT
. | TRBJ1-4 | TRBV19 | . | CASKFSAPGGEKLFF | TGTGCCAGTAAATTTTCGGCCCCGGGAGGTGAAAAACTGTTTTTT
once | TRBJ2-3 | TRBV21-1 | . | CASSKVTSGRALVSTDTQYF | TGTGCCAGCAGCAAAGTTACTAGCGGGAGGGCCTTAGTTAGCACAGATACGCAGTATTTT
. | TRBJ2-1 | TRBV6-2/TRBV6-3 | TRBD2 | CASSPPGLAGLPYEQFF | TGTGCCAGCAGTCCGCCGGGACTAGCGGGCCTCCCCTATGAGCAGTTCTTC
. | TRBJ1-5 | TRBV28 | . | CASSLGRDTLGPQHF | TGTGCCAGCAGCCTTGGCCGGGACACCTTAGGGCCCCAGCATTTT
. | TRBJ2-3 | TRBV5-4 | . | CASSLSGYTDTQYF | TGTGCCAGCAGCTTGTCGGGGTACACAGATACGCAGTATTTT
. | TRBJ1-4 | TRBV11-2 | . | CASSLGQIVATNEKLFF | TGTGCCAGCAGCCTTGGACAGATAGTTGCAACTAATGAAAAACTGTTTTTT
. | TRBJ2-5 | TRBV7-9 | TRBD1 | CASSLPSGQGGETQYF | TGTGCCAGCAGCTTACCCTCGGGACAGGGCGGAGAGACCCAGTACTTC
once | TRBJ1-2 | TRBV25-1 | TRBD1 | CASSEPGTGGDYGYTF | TGTGCCAGCAGTGAGCCGGGGACAGGGGGAGACTATGGCTACACCTTC
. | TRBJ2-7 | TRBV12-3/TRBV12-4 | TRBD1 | CASRPGQFYEQYF | TGTGCCAGCAGACCGGGACAGTTTTACGAGCAGTACTTC
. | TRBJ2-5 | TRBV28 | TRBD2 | CASNTLGGTIQETQYF | TGTGCCAGTAACACATTGGGAGGGACGATCCAAGAGACCCAGTACTTC
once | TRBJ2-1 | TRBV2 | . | CASAVDQEQFF | TGTGCCAGCGCGGTTGATCAAGAGCAGTTCTTC
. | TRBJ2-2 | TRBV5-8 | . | CASSQQLMGTGELFF | TGTGCCAGCAGCCAACAGCTTATGGGCACCGGGGAGCTGTTTTTT
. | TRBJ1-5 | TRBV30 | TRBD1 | CAWSTGGFQPQHF | TGTGCCTGGAGTACAGGGGGTTTCCAGCCCCAGCATTTT
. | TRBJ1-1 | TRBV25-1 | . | CASSVTGKGTEAFF | TGTGCCAGCAGTGTTACAGGGAAGGGCACTGAAGCTTTCTTT
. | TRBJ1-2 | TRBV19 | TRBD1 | CASSTGQGVTNYGYTF | TGTGCCAGTAGTACTGGACAGGGGGTGACTAACTATGGCTACACCTTC
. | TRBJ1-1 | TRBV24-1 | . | CATSDPLNTEAFF | TGTGCCACCAGTGATCCTCTAAACACTGAAGCTTTCTTT
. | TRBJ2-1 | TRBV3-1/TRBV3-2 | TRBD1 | CASSQGYRGNNEQFF | TGTGCCAGCAGCCAAGGGTACAGGGGGAACAATGAGCAGTTCTTC
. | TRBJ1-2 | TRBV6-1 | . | CASSTDYGYTF | TGTGCCAGCAGTACAGACTATGGCTACACCTTC
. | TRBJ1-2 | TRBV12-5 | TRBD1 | CASGLPTGGGFGYTF | TGTGCTAGTGGCCTGCCGACAGGGGGCGGTTTTGGCTACACCTTC
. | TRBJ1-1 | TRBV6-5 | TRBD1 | CASSKTGGTNTEAFF | TGTGCCAGCAGTAAAACAGGGGGGACGAACACTGAAGCTTTCTTT
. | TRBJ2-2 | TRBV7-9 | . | CASSLAGAFGELFF | TGTGCCAGCAGCTTAGCGGGGGCTTTCGGGGAGCTGTTTTTT
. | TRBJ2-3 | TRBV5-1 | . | CASAPVPNTDTQYF | TGCGCCAGCGCACCGGTCCCGAACACAGATACGCAGTATTTT